This T cell receptor beta chain was identified during a study of T cells after posttransplantation cyclophosphamide. On the day of bone marrow donation, the related graft donor provided peripheral blood. Notes on this clone: What it recognizes is unknown.

Study results and caveats: Tissue-infiltrating T cells from skin or gut overlapped little with blood T cells. Donor-recipient repertoire similarity was low at 1-2 months, rising over year one. Recipient CMV seropositivity and CMV reactivation strongly tracked TRB clonality.

The CDR3 spans 13 residues. Trimming took off 6 bases at V and 3 bases at J, with 11 bases between the two ends. The V gene's germline CDR1 is MNHEY and CDR2 SVGAGI. The assay was immunoSEQ multiplex PCR, and TCRdb's table has in-frame clones only and misses some. This sample has about 50,000 clones, with approximately 94% found just once. The TCR was taken from a woman aged 25 to 39 in good health and a related stem cell transplant donor. V usage is TRBV6-5 and J usage is TRBJ1-2; tentative D call: TRBD1 (6 bases). Material: PBMCs. DNA for the CDR3: TGTGCCAGCAGACGGACAGCGGACTATGGCTACACCTTC. This translates into CASRRTADYGYTF.